The clone carrying this T cell receptor beta chain was found once. Its target is not known. This entry belongs to a study of lymphopenia after photon versus proton radiotherapy. The method was immunoSEQ multiplex PCR; TCRdb's version includes in-frame clones alone and lacks a portion of them. This sample yields 52,000 or so clones, of which roughly nine tenths are seen a single time; about a sixth belongs to the top ten. General study results and limits: Proton therapy kept repertoires fairly stable, unlike photons, which gained effector/memory cells. Larger post-nadir TCR diversity loss correlated inversely with survival in deceased patients.

This CDR3 spans 15 amino acids. V was trimmed by 0 bases and J by 6 bases, leaving 13 bases between them. CDR1 and CDR2 from the germline V gene are MGHRA and YSYEKL. J is TRBJ2-3 and V is TRBV4-1; unclear D gene. The source was peripheral blood, collected from a patient treated with photon-based radiotherapy. This receptor was taken from a woman between 40 and 55 years old with cholangiocarcinoma. As DNA, the CDR3 is TGCGCCAGCAGCCAAGATGACGTCCCCGGGGATACGCAGTATTTT. Protein: CASSQDDVPGDTQYF.